Given below is one T cell receptor (beta chain) in context. The target antigen is unknown. These data come from a study of T cell responses to AZD1222 COVID-19 vaccine. Broader study findings: Receipt of two AZD1222 doses was followed by a rise in Spike-specific TCR breadth and depth.

TCRdb's table, derived via immunoSEQ multiplex PCR, lists solely in-frame clones and lacks some. The repertoire includes approximately 130,000 clones, 90% to 95% of them detected once, and roughly 1.7% sits in the top ten. Source: peripheral blood, taken on day 0 of AZD1222 vaccination. The origin of this receptor is an adult in good health.

CDR3 in amino acids: CASSVERWPQHF. The CDR3 coding sequence is TGTGCCAGCAGCGTTGAAAGGTGGCCCCAGCATTTT. The chain employs TRBV7-9 and TRBJ1-5; D remains ambiguous. CDR1 and CDR2 from the germline V gene are SEHNR and FQNEAQ (reference sequence). Trimming removed 5 bases from V and 9 bases from J, with 11 bases in between. The CDR3 covers 12 residues.